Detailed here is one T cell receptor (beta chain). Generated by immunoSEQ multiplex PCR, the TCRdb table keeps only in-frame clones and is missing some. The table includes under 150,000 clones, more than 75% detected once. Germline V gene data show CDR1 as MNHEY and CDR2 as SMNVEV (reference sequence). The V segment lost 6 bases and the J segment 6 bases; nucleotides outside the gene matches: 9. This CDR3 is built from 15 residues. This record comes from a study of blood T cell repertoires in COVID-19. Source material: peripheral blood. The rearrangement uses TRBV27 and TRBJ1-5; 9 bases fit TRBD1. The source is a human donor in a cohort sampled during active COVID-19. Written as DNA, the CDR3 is TGTGCCAGCAGATCTGACAGGGGGGGGACTCAGCCCCAGCATTTT. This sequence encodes CASRSDRGGTQPQHF.